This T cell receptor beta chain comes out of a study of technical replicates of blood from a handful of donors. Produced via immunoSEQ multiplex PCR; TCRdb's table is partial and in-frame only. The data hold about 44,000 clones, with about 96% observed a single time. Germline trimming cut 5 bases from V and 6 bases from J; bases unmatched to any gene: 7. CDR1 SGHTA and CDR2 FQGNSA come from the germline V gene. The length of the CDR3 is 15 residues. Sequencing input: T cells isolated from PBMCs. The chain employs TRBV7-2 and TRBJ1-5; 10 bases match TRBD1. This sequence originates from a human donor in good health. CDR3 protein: CASSPRQGAGQPQHF. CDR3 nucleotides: TGTGCCAGCAGCCCACGACAGGGGGCGGGTCAGCCCCAGCATTTT.